Below, one T cell receptor beta chain is given with its context. The CDR3 contains 16 residues. This sample was taken from a study of blood T cell repertoires in COVID-19. The data were produced by immunoSEQ multiplex PCR, yet TCRdb's version contains in-frame clones alone and is incomplete. Here the sample spans 230,000 or so clones, roughly 88% being singletons. This receptor was identified in a woman in her 40s with acute COVID-19. What was sequenced was PBMCs or T cells enriched from blood (not recorded which). This chain links TRBV21-1 with TRBJ2-7; no DNA check was done on the table's D call, TRBD2. TRBV21-1 is labeled a pseudogene. CDR3 sequence (DNA): TGTGCCAGCGCCCACCCAGCGGGAGTTATCTCCTACGAGCAGTACGTC. This sequence encodes CASAHPAGVISYEQYV.